This T cell receptor (beta chain) comes out of a study of blood T cell repertoires in COVID-19. The protocol was immunoSEQ multiplex PCR, while the TCRdb copy is restricted to in-frame clones and leaves out a portion. The table includes roughly 180,000 clones, roughly 87% detected once. This clone has just one count. Trimming cost V 3 bases and J 2 bases, with 8 bases left between them. This CDR3 has 13 residues. The TCR originated in a young woman who had recovered from COVID-19. V usage is TRBV12-3 or TRBV12-4 and J usage is TRBJ2-7; D gene uncertain. Sequencing was done on a sample of PBMCs or T cells enriched from blood (not recorded which). The CDR3 DNA is TGTGCCAGCAGTTTCTTAGAAGCCTACGAGCAGTACTTC. This gives the protein CASSFLEAYEQYF.